What follows are 3 T cell receptor beta chains derived from one specimen sequenced in a study of PD-1 blockade in classical Hodgkin lymphoma. Relapse was seen in all patients after autologous stem cell transplantation, and brentuximab vedotin exposure was variable. Generated by immunoSEQ multiplex PCR, the TCRdb table keeps only in-frame clones and is missing some. The sample carries 40,000 to 65,000 clones, over 70% recorded once. Sequenced material: peripheral blood mononuclear cells (PBMCs), taken at baseline. The receptors were gathered from a human donor with classical Hodgkin lymphoma.

This clone was detected only once. The V and J genes are TRBV18 and TRBJ2-2; 10 bases match TRBD1. V lost 2 bases to trimming and J lost 5 bases; unmatched junction nucleotides: 14. CDR1 is KGHSH and CDR2 is LQKENI in the germline V gene. CDR3 length equals 19 residues. DNA for the CDR3: TGTGCCAGCTCACCAGTAGTTGGGACAGGGGTCGGATCGACCGGGGAGCTGTTTTTT. Translated: CASSPVVGTGVGSTGELFF.

This rearrangement joins TRBV4-2 to TRBJ2-1; possible D gene TRBD2, 5 bases. Trimming stripped 0 bases from V and 0 bases from J, with 15 bases between. Germline assignment: CDR1 LGHNA and CDR2 YNFKEQ. This CDR3 contains 18 residues. CDR3 nucleotide sequence: TGTGCCAGCAGCCAAGATTCCTCCTTTCGGGACTCCTACAATGAGCAGTTCTTC. Its translation: CASSQDSSFRDSYNEQFF.

The gene calls are TRBV6-5 and TRBJ1-5; 7 bases match TRBD1. V trimming: 6 bases; J trimming: 11 bases; junction bases outside the gene matches: 10. The germline V gene has CDR1 MNHEY and CDR2 SVGAGI. CDR3 length equals 13 residues. CDR3 loop: CASRFRDSLSQHF. Written as DNA, the CDR3 is TGTGCCAGCAGATTCCGGGACAGCCTTTCCCAGCATTTT.